The clone carrying this TCR beta chain was observed at least ten times. The sample is drawn from a study of CD8 T cells in ankylosing spondylitis. TCRdb re-called the 5' RACE reads with MiXCR, one entry per CDR3 protein. The sample lists fewer than 200,000 distinct CDR3 sequences; 18% were seen once. Germline values: CDR1 SSHAT, CDR2 FNYEAQ (reference sequence). The CDR3 extends over 11 amino acids. Trimming shortened V by 10 bases and J by 5 bases, and 11 bases separated the two germline ends. The rearrangement joins TRBV7-7 to TRBJ2-5, with no clear D. The source of this sequence is a male donor under 35 with ankylosing spondylitis or in good health (not recorded which). The sequencing sample was made of blood, either unsorted or a sorted T cell fraction (not recorded which). CDR3 in DNA: TGTGCCAACCAGCAACGGGAGACCCAGTACTTC. Encoded protein: CANQQRETQYF.